This paragraph reports one T cell receptor (beta chain). The antigen remains unidentified. The CDR3 spans 13 residues. The germline V and J ends were trimmed by 5 bases and 0 bases, with 10 bases remaining between them. The germline V gene encodes CDR1 SQVTM and CDR2 ANQGSEA. Use of 60 Vbeta and 13 Jbeta primers characterized the PCR. Sequencing used immunoSEQ multiplex PCR; TCRdb keeps in-frame clones, though not all of them. The sample consists of over 150,000 clones, roughly 87% of them appearing once. This entry comes from a study of cytomegalovirus exposure and HLA in healthy donors. Study outcomes and limitations: Later genetic work tied a missense DCLRE1C variant to beta-chain V and J trimming. There was a cluster of highly shared sequence variants that was likely a sequencing artifact. Later work showed greater clonal expansion in HLA-associated TCR beta chains than in equally common others.

Sequencing was performed on PBMCs. The genes are TRBV29-1 and TRBJ1-2; tentative D call: TRBD1 (6 bases). This receptor was obtained from a man between 45 and 60 years old in good health and CMV-seronegative. The CDR3 loop reads CSVTQGTNYGYTF. CDR3 DNA sequence: TGCAGCGTTACCCAGGGGACTAACTATGGCTACACCTTC.